This T cell receptor (beta chain) is from a study of blood T cell repertoires in COVID-19. Overall study context: The United States, Italy and Spain supplied acute and convalescent COVID-19 samples. T cells, B-cell-depleted T cells, or PBMCs provided the cDNA or gDNA that served as material.

The CDR3 spans 13 residues. The ends were cut back, 4 bases at V and 6 bases at J, with 10 bases in the middle. Germline CDR1 and CDR2: SGHRS and YFSETQ. In the source study's methods: The authors estimated nucleated cell counts from reference gene primer amplification. Some clones are missing from TCRdb's copy, which holds only in-frame ones; the method was immunoSEQ multiplex PCR. That table supplies the V and J calls and clone size; D and trimming were determined from the DNA. The sample carries 35,000 to 50,000 clones, around 80% recorded once. V and J are TRBV5-1 and TRBJ2-2, with TRBD1 as a possible D gene (5 bases). What was sequenced was peripheral blood. This clonotype was sampled from an elderly woman with acute or convalescent COVID-19. In DNA, the CDR3 is TGCGCCAGCAGCCCGACAGCCCCCGGGGAGCTGTTTTTT. Its protein is CASSPTAPGELFF.